These 23 T cell receptor beta chains were all obtained from the same sample, sequenced in a study of blood T cell repertoires in COVID-19. Clones were sequenced by immunoSEQ multiplex PCR, and TCRdb holds only the in-frame ones, with some missing. The table includes 250,000 to 350,000 clones, roughly 86% detected once. Material for sequencing was peripheral blood. The receptors stem from a woman in her thirties with COVID-19, enrolled during active disease.

The chain carries TRBV11-2 and TRBJ2-5, with 8 bases identical to TRBD1. V trimming: 5 bases; J trimming: 5 bases; junction bases outside the gene matches: 13. Germline V lookup: CDR1 SGHAT, CDR2 FQNNGV. The CDR3 totals 16 residues. As DNA, the CDR3 is TGTGCCAGCAGCCGTCGAGCTCCAGGGGGCGGGGAGACCCAGTACTTC. Amino acids: CASSRRAPGGGETQYF.

V gene TRBV7-2 combines with J gene TRBJ2-3, with 10 bases matching TRBD1. Germline V gives CDR1 SGHTA, CDR2 FQGNSA. The V gene end was trimmed by 6 bases and the J gene end by 4 bases; junction bases not matched to a gene: 10. The CDR3 covers 16 residues. Written as DNA, the CDR3 is TGTGCCAGCAGTTTCCGACAGGGGGCCGTCGCAGATACGCAGTATTTT. Translated: CASSFRQGAVADTQYF.

The chain joins TRBV11-3 to TRBJ2-2; the D gene is possibly TRBD2 (5 bases). V dropped 5 bases and J dropped 6 bases, with 10 bases sitting between them. CDR3 size: 13 residues. Germline V gives CDR1 SGHNT, CDR2 YENEEA. The CDR3 is CASSQTSPGELFF. CDR3 DNA sequence: TGTGCCAGCAGCCAAACTAGTCCCGGGGAGCTGTTTTTT. The full variable domain, completed using reference TRBV11-3 and TRBJ2-2, is EAGVVQSPRYKIIEKKQPVAFWCNPISGHNTLYWYLQNLGQGPELLIRYENEEAVDDSQLPKDRFSAERLKGVDSTLKIQPAELGDSAVYLCASSQTSPGELFFGEGSRLTVL.

This rearrangement joins TRBV5-1 to TRBJ1-2; 8 bases agree with TRBD1. V was pared by 0 bases and J by 7 bases, with 11 bases of the junction left unmatched. The CDR3 sequence is 16 residues long. Germline CDR1 reads SGHRS; CDR2 reads YFSETQ. This chain's CDR3 is CASSLASDRVLAGYTF. The CDR3 nucleotides read TGCGCCAGCAGCTTGGCCTCGGACAGGGTATTAGCTGGCTACACCTTC. Full variable domain (missing parts from reference TRBV5-1 and TRBJ1-2): KAGVTQTPRYLIKTRGQQVTLSCSPISGHRSVSWYQQTPGQGLQFLFEYFSETQRNKGNFPGRFSGRQFSNSRSEMNVSTLELGDSALYLCASSLASDRVLAGYTFGSGTRLTVV.

This clone occurred once. The chain combines TRBV2 with TRBJ1-2; TRBD1 agrees at 7 bases. The germline V gene encodes CDR1 SNHLY and CDR2 FYNNEI. CDR3 length: 12 residues. The V and J ends lost 10 bases and 7 bases, in that order; junction bases with no gene match: 9. The CDR3 region is CANRTGRGGYTF. Here the CDR3 DNA reads TGTGCCAACCGGACAGGTCGTGGTGGCTACACCTTC.

This chain connects TRBV7-9 to TRBJ2-3; 13 bases are a match to TRBD2. Germline V gene data show CDR1 as SEHNR and CDR2 as FQNEAQ (reference sequence). The CDR3 is 19 residues long. V dropped 4 bases and J dropped 3; count of bases not matched to a gene: 13. CDR3 amino acids: CASSSQVGLAGVRTDTQYF. The CDR3 coding sequence is TGTGCCAGCAGCTCCCAAGTTGGACTAGCGGGAGTAAGGACAGATACGCAGTATTTT.

The rearrangement joins TRBV30 to TRBJ1-5, with a weak D call TRBD1 (5 bases). The CDR3 totals 15 residues. Germline-derived CDR1 and CDR2 are GTSNPN and SVGIG (reference sequence). V lost 2 bases, J lost 2 bases, and 13 bases lay in between. The DNA for the CDR3 is TGTGCCTGGAGTCCGGGGGGAGACGGCAATCAGCCCCAGCATTTT. Its translation is CAWSPGGDGNQPQHF.

The chain has TRBV5-1 and TRBJ2-2, with D possibly matching TRBD2 (6 bases). Germline V CDR1 and CDR2: SGHRS, YFSETQ. V gave up 0 bases and J gave up 2 bases, with 17 bases separating them. The CDR3 sequence is 18 residues long. CDR3 DNA sequence: TGCGCCAGCAGCTTGGGGGGCGGACTACTACCTAACACCGGGGAGCTGTTTTTT. Its protein product is CASSLGGGLLPNTGELFF.

This clone was picked up one time. As DNA, the CDR3 is TGTGCCAGCAGCCTGGGACTAGCGGGAGTGAATGAGCAGTTCTTC. Translation gives CASSLGLAGVNEQFF. V and J are TRBV11-2 and TRBJ2-1, with 14 bases matching TRBD2. The CDR3 contains 15 residues. J lost 7 bases, V lost 5 bases, and 4 bases had no gene match. Germline lookup yields CDR1 SGHAT and CDR2 FQNNGV.

The V call is TRBV5-1, the J call TRBJ1-4; 7 nucleotides line up with TRBD1. Germline CDR1 SGHRS, CDR2 YFSETQ. This CDR3 is 15 amino acids long. Trimming at V came to 0 bases and at J to 5 bases, leaving 4 bases not matched to a gene. The CDR3 spells CASSLADRINEKLFF. The CDR3 DNA reads as TGCGCCAGCAGCTTGGCGGACAGGATAAATGAAAAACTGTTTTTT.

The chain couples TRBV5-4 to TRBJ1-1, with a possible D match to TRBD1 (6 bases). This CDR3 is 15 amino acids long. Germline CDR1 and CDR2: SGHNT and YYREEE (reference sequence). The V end lost 4 bases, the J end lost 0 bases, and 13 bases lay between the germline ends. This chain's CDR3 is CASSPQQGMNTEAFF. The CDR3 DNA follows: TGTGCCAGCAGCCCGCAGCAGGGGATGAACACTGAAGCTTTCTTT. The whole variable domain, filled in from reference TRBV5-4 and TRBJ1-1, reads ETGVTQSPTHLIKTRGQQVTLRCSSQSGHNTVSWYQQALGQGPQFIFQYYREEENGRGNFPPRFSGLQFPNYSSELNVNALELDDSALYLCASSPQQGMNTEAFFGQGTRLTVV.

The V call is TRBV5-1, the J call TRBJ2-7; maybe TRBD2 (6 bases). Germline V gene lookup returns CDR1 SGHRS and CDR2 YFSETQ. V lost 4 bases to trimming and J lost 5 bases, with 19 bases between them. CDR3 length: 15 amino acids. Here the CDR3 DNA reads TGCGCCAGCAGCCGCAACACCGGAGGGATAGACGAGCAGTACTTC. This gives the protein CASSRNTGGIDEQYF. The full variable domain, in which reference TRBV5-1 and TRBJ2-7 provide the parts outside the CDR3, is KAGVTQTPRYLIKTRGQQVTLSCSPISGHRSVSWYQQTPGQGLQFLFEYFSETQRNKGNFPGRFSGRQFSNSRSEMNVSTLELGDSALYLCASSRNTGGIDEQYFGPGTRLTVT.

The V call is TRBV9, the J call TRBJ1-6; no reliable D call. V shed 0 bases and J shed 10 bases, with 11 bases lying between them. This CDR3 is built from 14 residues. The germline gives CDR1 SGDLS, CDR2 YYNGEE. CDR3 region: CASSVDGGRSPLHF. The DNA of the CDR3 is TGTGCCAGCAGCGTAGACGGCGGAAGATCACCCCTCCACTTT.

The count of this clone is one. The chain links TRBV4-3 to TRBJ1-4; 7 positions agree with TRBD1. The germline gives CDR1 LGHNA, CDR2 YSLEER. The junction had 6 bases not matched to a gene; V was cut back by 0 bases and J by 8 bases. This CDR3 comprises 15 residues. CDR3 residues: CASSQEGTAKEKLFF. The CDR3 DNA reads TGCGCCAGCAGCCAAGAAGGGACAGCAAAGGAAAAACTGTTTTTT.

This chain connects TRBV15 to TRBJ2-7, with 8 bases matching TRBD1. The germline V gene encodes CDR1 LNHNV and CDR2 YYDKDF (reference sequence). This CDR3 is built from 16 residues. With V trimmed by 3 bases and J by 2 bases, 9 bases remained unmatched. The CDR3 reads CATSRSSGGSAYEQYF. CDR3 in DNA: TGTGCCACCAGCAGGTCATCAGGGGGCTCGGCCTACGAGCAGTACTTC.

Regarding this clone: At the DNA level, this CDR3 is encoded by other sequences in the same sample as well. The V and J genes are TRBV7-2 and TRBJ2-3; D not resolved. The CDR3 covers 11 residues. The germline CDR1 and CDR2 sequences are SGHTA and FQGNSA. V dropped 5 bases and J dropped 4 bases, with 4 bases sitting between them. The CDR3 sequence is CASSPADTQYF. CDR3 sequence (DNA): TGTGCCAGCAGCCCTGCAGATACGCAGTATTTT.

The gene calls are TRBV19 and TRBJ1-5, with a tentative D call TRBD1 (6 bases). There are 15 residues in the CDR3. The germline gives CDR1 LNHDA, CDR2 SQIVND (reference sequence). V lost 11 bases, J lost 0 bases, and 17 bases lay in between. CDR3 protein: CASDRRGNSNQPQHF. Here the CDR3 DNA reads TGTGCCTCTGACCGCAGGGGAAATAGCAATCAGCCCCAGCATTTT.

This chain links TRBV24-1 with TRBJ1-1; possible D gene TRBD1, 6 bases. This CDR3 has 16 amino acids. Trimming took off 3 bases at V and 4 bases at J, with 17 bases between the two ends. Germline CDR1 KGHDR, CDR2 SFDVKD. The CDR3 DNA reads TGTGCCACCAGTGATACCAGGGGCGGTGGGAGCACTGAAGCTTTCTTT. Translated, it gives CATSDTRGGGSTEAFF.

CDR3 region: CASSRSPPSSGSRGTVNIQYF. The CDR3, as DNA: TGCGCCAGCAGCCGCTCCCCCCCCTCTAGCGGGAGTCGCGGAACGGTGAACATTCAGTACTTC. J is TRBJ2-4 and V is TRBV4-1; TRBD2 matches at 10 bases. Germline lookup yields CDR1 MGHRA and CDR2 YSYEKL. The CDR3 runs 21 residues. V lost 4 bases to trimming and J lost 7 bases; unmatched junction nucleotides: 25.

The genes are TRBV6-4 and TRBJ2-3; D unresolved. Looked up from germline, CDR1 is MRHNA and CDR2 is SNTAGT. There are 13 residues in the CDR3. Trimming left V 1 base short and J 4 bases short, with 6 bases between. This CDR3 reads CASSDFSADTQYF. CDR3 DNA: TGTGCCAGCAGTGACTTTTCGGCAGATACGCAGTATTTT.

The chain links TRBV27 to TRBJ1-4, with 8 bases that match TRBD1. The CDR3 totals 17 residues. Germline loops: CDR1 MNHEY, CDR2 SMNVEV (reference sequence). After removal of 4 bases from V and 6 bases from J, the junction contained 13 bases not matched to a gene. The CDR3 DNA reads as TGTGCCAGCAGTTACCCTCGCAACAGGGGGGACGATGAAAAACTGTTTTTT. It encodes CASSYPRNRGDDEKLFF.

This chain joins TRBV7-2 and TRBJ1-6, with a weak D call TRBD1 (6 bases). V gave up 6 bases and J gave up 10 bases, with 16 bases separating them. This CDR3 is built from 14 residues. Germline V gene data show CDR1 as SGHTA and CDR2 as FQGNSA. The CDR3 DNA is TGTGCCAGCAGAAGGGGGACGGGAATATCACCCCTCCACTTT. This translates into CASRRGTGISPLHF.

This chain joins TRBV19 and TRBJ2-2, with TRBD1 as a possible D gene (6 bases). CDR1 is LNHDA, CDR2 SQIVND, per germline (reference sequence). Trimming took off 8 bases at V and 4 bases at J, with 17 bases between the two ends. This CDR3 is built from 15 residues. This CDR3 is CASSPPGQVTGELFF. In DNA, the CDR3 is TGTGCCAGTTCTCCCCCGGGACAAGTCACCGGGGAGCTGTTTTTT. Together with reference TRBV19 and TRBJ2-2, the CDR3 gives the full variable domain: DGGITQSPKYLFRKEGQNVTLSCEQNLNHDAMYWYRQDPGQGLRLIYYSQIVNDFQKGDIAEGYSVSREKKESFPLTVTSAQKNPTAFYLCASSPPGQVTGELFFGEGSRLTVL.